Following are 31 T cell receptor beta chains from one sample sequenced in a study of PD-L1 blockade in urothelial cancer. Profiling relied on immunoSEQ multiplex PCR, and the TCRdb table lists in-frame clones only, not all of them. The table records 75,000 to 95,000 clones, 90% to 95% of them present only once. The material sequenced was PBMCs, taken around atezolizumab (anti-PD-L1) treatment. The receptors come from a man aged 55 to 69 with urothelial cancer.

The chain is built from TRBV7-2 and TRBJ2-3; 8 positions agree with TRBD2. Germline V lookup: CDR1 SGHTA, CDR2 FQGNSA. There are 15 residues in the CDR3. V lost 5 bases to trimming and J lost 0 bases; unmatched junction nucleotides: 4. The CDR3 loop reads CASSRRGGSTDTQYF. In DNA, the CDR3 is TGTGCCAGCAGCCGTCGGGGGGGCAGCACAGATACGCAGTATTTT.

The DNA for the CDR3 is TGTGCCAGTAGTATAGCAGGCAGTAACTATGGCTACACCTTC. Translated, it gives CASSIAGSNYGYTF. The chain links TRBV19 to TRBJ1-2, with unresolved D. Germline V gene data show CDR1 as LNHDA and CDR2 as SQIVND (reference sequence). Between the trimmed V and J ends, which lost 1 base and 1 base, there was a span of 7 bases. The CDR3 spans 14 residues.

This clone was observed a single time. The CDR3 bases are TGCGCCAGCAGCTTGGGGCTAGCGGGAGACGGTTTTAGGTCCTACAATGAGCAGTTCTTC. It translates to CASSLGLAGDGFRSYNEQFF. The chain is built from TRBV5-1 and TRBJ2-1; 10 bases map to TRBD2. Per the germline V gene, CDR1 is SGHRS and CDR2 is YFSETQ. This CDR3 has 20 amino acids. Trimming took 0 bases from V and 1 from J; bases not matched to a gene: 13.

V gene TRBV11-2 combines with J gene TRBJ2-1; D ambiguous. This CDR3 is 15 amino acids long. The V end lost 5 bases, the J end lost 1 base, and 12 bases lay between the germline ends. Germline V CDR1 and CDR2: SGHAT, FQNNGV. The CDR3 is CASSPSTSSYNEQFF. CDR3 DNA: TGTGCCAGCAGCCCTTCCACTTCATCCTACAATGAGCAGTTCTTC.

The rearrangement links TRBV10-3 to TRBJ2-2; 8 positions match TRBD1. This CDR3 is built from 16 residues. CDR1 is ENHRY, CDR2 SYGVKD, per germline. V gave up 6 bases and J gave up 2 bases; unmatched junction bases: 8. The DNA for the CDR3 is TGTGCCATCAGGGGTGACAGGGGCGCCAACACCGGGGAGCTGTTTTTT. It codes for CAIRGDRGANTGELFF.

The chain recombines TRBV5-1 with TRBJ2-7; 9 nucleotides align to TRBD2. The CDR3 length is 13 residues. Germline CDR1 SGHRS, CDR2 YFSETQ. The V gene end was trimmed by 2 bases and the J gene end by 3 bases; junction bases not matched to a gene: 0. The CDR3 reads CASSFSGGYEQYF. CDR3 nucleotide sequence: TGCGCCAGCAGCTTTAGCGGGGGCTACGAGCAGTACTTC.

The chain has TRBV9 and TRBJ2-7, with D maybe TRBD2 (5 bases). Germline CDR1 reads SGDLS; CDR2 reads YYNGEE. The CDR3 runs 16 residues. V was trimmed by 0 bases and J by 0 bases, leaving 13 bases between them. As DNA, the CDR3 is TGTGCCAGCAGCGTAGGAGGCGGGCTCAGCTCCTACGAGCAGTACTTC. It yields the protein CASSVGGGLSSYEQYF.

The rearrangement joins TRBV30 to TRBJ2-3; tentative D call: TRBD2 (6 bases). Between the trimmed V and J ends, which lost 2 bases and 0 bases, there was a span of 12 bases. This CDR3 comprises 15 residues. The germline V gene has CDR1 GTSNPN and CDR2 SVGIG (reference sequence). CDR3 sequence reads: CAWSLTGTSTDTQYF. CDR3 bases: TGTGCCTGGAGTCTAACCGGGACTAGCACAGATACGCAGTATTTT.

This chain connects TRBV20-1 to TRBJ1-2; TRBD1 matches 9 bases. This CDR3 contains 11 residues. Germline CDR1 reads DFQATT; CDR2 reads SNEGSKA (reference sequence). The V and J ends lost 6 bases and 8 bases, in that order; junction bases with no gene match: 4. CDR3 sequence (DNA): TGCAGTGCGCGGACAGGGGACGGCTACACCTTC. Protein product: CSARTGDGYTF.

The chain uses TRBV7-9 and TRBJ2-3; 7 bases line up with TRBD2. The CDR3 consists of 17 residues. Trimming took 1 base from V and 5 from J; bases not matched to a gene: 12. The germline V gene has CDR1 SEHNR and CDR2 FQNEAQ (reference sequence). CDR3 DNA sequence: TGTGCCAGCAGCTTAGTTTCGAGCGGGACCGATCTAGATACGCAGTATTTT. Protein: CASSLVSSGTDLDTQYF. The full variable domain, with the rest looked up from reference TRBV7-9 and TRBJ2-3, is DTGVSQNPRHKITKRGQNVTFRCDPISEHNRLYWYRQTLGQGPEFLTYFQNEAQLEKSRLLSDRFSAERPKGSFSTLEIQRTEQGDSAMYLCASSLVSSGTDLDTQYFGPGTRLTVL.

The rearrangement uses TRBV5-4 and TRBJ1-5; D not certain. V lost 0 bases to trimming and J lost 3 bases, with 4 bases between them. This CDR3 comprises 13 residues. From germline, CDR1 is SGHNT and CDR2 YYREEE (reference sequence). CDR3 residues: CASSLGHNQPQHF. In DNA, the CDR3 is TGTGCCAGCAGCTTGGGACACAATCAGCCCCAGCATTTT.

V is TRBV7-2 and J is TRBJ2-1; 8 bases agree with TRBD2. This CDR3 is built from 14 residues. V dropped 5 bases and J dropped 6; count of bases not matched to a gene: 6. The germline V gene encodes CDR1 SGHTA and CDR2 FQGNSA. The CDR3 loop is CASSITGTSNEQFF. CDR3 coding DNA: TGTGCCAGCAGCATAACAGGGACTAGCAATGAGCAGTTCTTC.

V usage is TRBV28 and J usage is TRBJ2-7; 8 bases agree with TRBD1. Trimming removed 11 bases from V and 10 bases from J; junction bases left unmatched: 10. The CDR3 sequence is 11 residues long. The germline V gene has CDR1 MDHEN and CDR2 SYDVKM. The chain's CDR3 is CAASQGAYQYF. The CDR3 DNA reads as TGTGCCGCCTCCCAGGGGGCCTACCAGTACTTC.

The chain recombines TRBV12-5 with TRBJ2-5; tentatively, D is TRBD1 (6 bases). Trimming stripped 6 bases from V and 6 bases from J, with 14 bases between. From germline, CDR1 is LGHNT and CDR2 FRNRAP. The CDR3 extends over 13 amino acids. CDR3 DNA sequence: TGTGCTAGTGGCTCCCACGGACAGCAGACCCAGTACTTC. Translation: CASGSHGQQTQYF. The entire variable domain, with the rest obtained from reference TRBV12-5 and TRBJ2-5, is as follows: DARVTQTPRHKVTEMGQEVTMRCQPILGHNTVFWYRQTMMQGLELLAYFRNRAPLDDSGMPKDRFSAEMPDATLATLKIQPSEPRDSAVYFCASGSHGQQTQYFGPGTRLLVL.

The rearrangement links TRBV14 to TRBJ2-5; 10 bases map to TRBD2. The germline CDR1 and CDR2 sequences are SGHDN and FVKESK. The trim removed 2 bases at V and 0 bases at J, leaving 21 bases unmatched. The CDR3 length is 22 residues. The CDR3 DNA is TGTGCCAGCAGCCAACGACTAGCGGGCCCCCTCCCGACGGGGAAGTACCAAGAGACCCAGTACTTC. This codes for CASSQRLAGPLPTGKYQETQYF.

The chain has TRBV5-5 and TRBJ1-6; unclear D gene. The V gene lost 0 bases and the J gene lost 0 bases, with 4 bases spanning the gap. Germline V CDR1 and CDR2: SGHKS, YYEKEE (reference sequence). The CDR3 extends over 15 amino acids. This CDR3 is CASSLGSSYNSPLHF. In DNA form, the CDR3 reads TGTGCCAGCAGCTTGGGCAGCTCCTATAATTCACCCCTCCACTTT.

The chain joins TRBV10-3 to TRBJ1-2, with TRBD1 matching 10 bases. The V gene end was trimmed by 9 bases and the J gene end by 6 bases; junction bases not matched to a gene: 7. Per the germline V gene, CDR1 is ENHRY and CDR2 is SYGVKD. The CDR3 is 13 amino acids. The CDR3 nucleotides are TGTGCCATTCGCGACAGGGGGCAAGATGGCTACACCTTC. This codes for CAIRDRGQDGYTF.

The V call is TRBV5-4, the J call TRBJ2-3, with D perhaps TRBD1 (5 bases). Germline V CDR1 and CDR2: SGHNT, YYREEE (reference sequence). Trimming stripped 4 bases from V and 4 bases from J, with 10 bases between. CDR3 size: 13 residues. CDR3 loop: CASSGAGPDTQYF. CDR3 nucleotide sequence: TGTGCCAGCAGCGGAGCAGGGCCAGATACGCAGTATTTT. Full variable domain (rest looked up from reference TRBV5-4 and TRBJ2-3): ETGVTQSPTHLIKTRGQQVTLRCSSQSGHNTVSWYQQALGQGPQFIFQYYREEENGRGNFPPRFSGLQFPNYSSELNVNALELDDSALYLCASSGAGPDTQYFGPGTRLTVL.

This clone occurred once. The chain has TRBV7-2 and TRBJ2-7; a weak D match, TRBD1 (6 bases). The CDR3 is 15 amino acids. Germline V gene lookup returns CDR1 SGHTA and CDR2 FQGNSA. V gave up 1 base and J gave up 1 base, with 11 bases separating them. The CDR3 here is CASSLVQGISYEQYF. The CDR3 nucleotides are TGTGCCAGCAGCTTAGTGCAGGGGATATCCTACGAGCAGTACTTC.

CDR3 protein: CASSTGLLNTEAFF. CDR3 coding DNA: TGTGCCAGTAGTACAGGTTTGTTGAACACTGAAGCTTTCTTT. The chain joins TRBV19 to TRBJ1-1, with D unclear. This CDR3 is 14 amino acids long. CDR1 and CDR2 (germline): LNHDA, SQIVND (reference sequence). V lost 4 bases, J lost 0 bases, and 9 bases lay in between.

The chain combines TRBV4-2 with TRBJ2-7, with 10 bases lining up with TRBD2. V gave up 1 base and J gave up 4 bases; unmatched junction bases: 4. The CDR3 is 15 residues long. Germline CDR1 reads LGHNA; CDR2 reads YNFKEQ. CDR3 in DNA: TGTGCCAGCAGCCAAGCAAGGACTAGCGGTTACGAGCAGTACTTC. Its protein product is CASSQARTSGYEQYF.

The V gene is TRBV5-1, the J gene TRBJ1-2; TRBD1 matches 7 bases. V was pared by 4 bases and J by 0 bases, with 3 bases of the junction left unmatched. The germline CDR1 and CDR2 sequences are SGHRS and YFSETQ. The CDR3 totals 14 residues. The CDR3 nucleotides are TGCGCCAGCAGCGCCGGGACAGCTAACTATGGCTACACCTTC. Its translation: CASSAGTANYGYTF.

This chain uses TRBV6-1 with TRBJ1-2, with a possible D match to TRBD1 (5 bases). The V and J ends lost 3 bases and 4 bases respectively, with 12 bases between them. Germline V gene data show CDR1 as MNHNS and CDR2 as SASEGT. CDR3 length: 14 residues. The CDR3 here is CASSELRGPYGYTF. The CDR3 DNA reads TGTGCCAGCAGTGAGCTGCGGGGACCCTATGGCTACACCTTC.

The chain combines TRBV27 with TRBJ1-5; 8 bases are shared with TRBD1. This CDR3 is built from 13 residues. Germline V CDR1 and CDR2: MNHEY, SMNVEV (reference sequence). The V segment lost 9 bases and the J segment 4 bases; nucleotides outside the gene matches: 5. The CDR3 loop is CARRDRRNQPQHF. The CDR3 bases are TGTGCCAGGCGGGACAGGCGTAATCAGCCCCAGCATTTT.

The chain has TRBV5-4 and TRBJ1-1; possibly TRBD1 for D (5 bases). The CDR3 covers 14 residues. The germline V gene encodes CDR1 SGHNT and CDR2 YYREEE (reference sequence). Trimming took off 3 bases at V and 4 bases at J, with 13 bases between the two ends. The CDR3 coding sequence is TGTGCCAGCAGCTCACAGGAGCGGGTCACTGAAGCTTTCTTT. This encodes CASSSQERVTEAFF.

V and J are TRBV18 and TRBJ2-7; D not resolved. Germline V gene sequence: CDR1 KGHSH, CDR2 LQKENI. The length of the CDR3 is 12 residues. Trimming took off 2 bases at V and 5 bases at J, with 7 bases between the two ends. CDR3 sequence reads: CASSPIGDEQYF. The CDR3 DNA reads as TGTGCCAGCTCACCAATAGGAGACGAGCAGTACTTC. Combining the CDR3 with reference TRBV18 and TRBJ2-7 gives the whole variable domain NAGVMQNPRHLVRRRGQEARLRCSPMKGHSHVYWYRQLPEEGLKFMVYLQKENIIDESGMPKERFSAEFPKEGPSILRIQQVVRGDSAAYFCASSPIGDEQYFGPGTRLTVT.

The chain uses TRBV27 and TRBJ2-5, with 9 bases that match TRBD2. The CDR3 covers 15 residues. Germline CDR1 is MNHEY and CDR2 is SMNVEV (reference sequence). The J segment lost 1 base and the V segment lost 2 bases, leaving 2 bases of the junction unmatched. CDR3 sequence (DNA): TGTGCCAGCAGTTTACTAGCGGGGATCCAAGAGACCCAGTACTTC. Protein sequence: CASSLLAGIQETQYF.

The gene calls are TRBV10-3 and TRBJ1-1; D not resolved. Deletions cut 8 bases from V and 5 bases from J, with 15 bases between. Germline loops: CDR1 ENHRY, CDR2 SYGVKD. The CDR3 is 13 amino acids. The CDR3 region has the DNA TGTGCCATCCGCTGGGCGCGGGGTACTGAAGCTTTCTTT. Translated, it gives CAIRWARGTEAFF.

This rearrangement joins TRBV27 to TRBJ2-7, with 8 nucleotides matching TRBD1. V lost 4 bases, J lost 3 bases, and 5 bases stayed unmatched. Germline values: CDR1 MNHEY, CDR2 SMNVEV (reference sequence). This CDR3 spans 14 amino acids. CDR3 loop: CASSSRQGFYEQYF. CDR3 DNA: TGTGCCAGCAGTTCCCGACAGGGGTTCTACGAGCAGTACTTC.

The rearrangement links TRBV7-2 to TRBJ2-5, with TRBD2 matching over 9 bases. The CDR3 spans 15 residues. The junction had 8 bases not matched to a gene; V was cut back by 4 bases and J by 5 bases. Germline V gene data show CDR1 as SGHTA and CDR2 as FQGNSA. The CDR3 region has the DNA TGTGCCAGCAGCTCCTCTAGCGGGACGGGTGAGACCCAGTACTTC. Translation gives CASSSSSGTGETQYF.

J is TRBJ2-7 and V is TRBV30; TRBD1 matches at 8 bases. CDR1 is GTSNPN, CDR2 SVGIG, per germline (reference sequence). The CDR3 has 13 residues. With 4 bases clipped from V and 6 bases from J, the junction kept 8 bases outside the gene matches. The CDR3 region has the DNA TGTGCCTGGAACGGACAGGGAGACGGCGAGCAGTACTTC. Its translation: CAWNGQGDGEQYF.